This T cell receptor (beta chain) was sequenced in a study of CD8+CD57+ T cells in acquired aplastic anemia. This clonotype was seen a few times. Template material for TCR beta VDJ and CDR3 profiling consisted of genomic DNA. MiXCR, run by TCRdb on the reads, gives a single entry per CDR3 protein. The sample yields around 250,000 distinct CDR3 sequences, around 60% seen once. V lost 3 bases to trimming and J lost 2 bases; unmatched junction nucleotides: 8. Germline values: CDR1 GTSNPN, CDR2 SVGIG (reference sequence). The CDR3 is 15 residues long. This TCR was sampled from a human donor with severe aplastic anemia or a healthy control (not recorded which). V is TRBV30 and J is TRBJ2-7; 9 nucleotides agree with TRBD1. The sequenced sample consisted of sorted CD4+, CD8+, or CD8+CD57+ T cells (not recorded which) from PBMCs. CDR3 sequence (DNA): TGTGCCTGGAGGGCACCGGGACAGGGAACCTACGAGCAGTACTTC. Amino acids: CAWRAPGQGTYEQYF.